The 15 T cell receptor beta chains given below trace back to one sample, sequenced in a study of blood T cell repertoires in COVID-19. Assay: immunoSEQ multiplex PCR; the TCRdb copy retains only in-frame clones and omits some. The sample yields over 45,000 clones, about four fifths seen once. The material sequenced was peripheral blood. The receptors derive from a human donor in a cohort sampled during active or convalescent COVID-19.

This chain links TRBV30 with TRBJ1-1; 9 bases agree with TRBD1. Germline V gene sequence: CDR1 GTSNPN, CDR2 SVGIG (reference sequence). This CDR3 has 11 amino acids. V shed 8 bases and J 12 bases; nucleotides not matched to a gene: 10. CDR3 nucleotides: TGTGCCATAATCGCGGGACAGGGAACTTTCTTT. It translates to CAIIAGQGTFF.

CDR3 bases: TGTGCCAGCAGTTTTCCTACAGGGCCGAACACTGAAGCTTTCTTT. This codes for CASSFPTGPNTEAFF. V and J are TRBV5-4 and TRBJ1-1; tentative D call: TRBD1 (6 bases). Trimming left V 5 bases short and J 1 base short, with 15 bases between. The CDR3 contains 15 residues. Germline V gene lookup returns CDR1 SGHNT and CDR2 YYREEE (reference sequence).

The chain has TRBV4-1 and TRBJ1-2; D unresolved. Germline CDR1 is MGHRA and CDR2 is YSYEKL. The V gene lost 0 bases and the J gene lost 4 bases, with 15 bases spanning the gap. The CDR3 has 16 amino acids. CDR3 sequence reads: CASSQEEMEQIYGYTF. The CDR3 nucleotides are TGCGCCAGCAGCCAAGAAGAGATGGAACAGATCTATGGCTACACCTTC.

This clone was counted a few times. The chain has TRBV4-1 and TRBJ2-5, with 9 bases that match TRBD1. The CDR3 is 15 amino acids. V lost 5 bases, J lost 0 bases, and 4 bases stayed unmatched. The germline CDR1 and CDR2 sequences are MGHRA and YSYEKL. CDR3 protein: CASSYRDRDQETQYF. In nucleotides, the CDR3 is TGCGCCAGCAGCTACCGGGACAGGGACCAAGAGACCCAGTACTTC.

The chain recombines TRBV20-1 with TRBJ2-7; a weak D match, TRBD1 (5 bases). There are 11 residues in the CDR3. V gave up 2 bases and J gave up 6 bases, with 8 bases separating them. The V gene's germline CDR1 is DFQATT and CDR2 SNEGSKA (reference sequence). The CDR3 here is CSARRGGEQYF. In DNA form, the CDR3 reads TGCAGTGCTAGAAGGGGCGGCGAGCAGTACTTC.

The J gene is TRBJ2-3, the V gene TRBV6-2 or TRBV6-3, with TRBD2 identical over 9 bases. V was clipped by 6 bases and J by 4 bases; unmatched bases: 14. Germline CDR1 is MNHEY and CDR2 is SVGEGT. The CDR3 extends over 17 amino acids. Here the CDR3 reads CASSSRRRGGSADTQYF. The CDR3 DNA reads TGTGCCAGCAGCTCCCGCCGGCGGGGGGGCTCTGCAGATACGCAGTATTTT.

In nucleotides, the CDR3 is TGTGCCAGCAGCCAGGGGGACATTACCAGAGAAAAACTGTTTTTT. It codes for CASSQGDITREKLFF. V and J are TRBV3-1 (or the pseudogene TRBV3-2) and TRBJ1-4; TRBD1 is a possible D gene (6 bases). The CDR3 contains 15 residues. The V gene lost 3 bases and the J gene lost 8 bases, with 16 bases spanning the gap. Per germline, CDR1 LGHDT and CDR2 YNNKEL (reference sequence).

This rearrangement joins TRBV5-6 to TRBJ1-1, with TRBD1 matching over 8 bases. The trim removed 1 base at V and 1 base at J, leaving 3 bases unmatched. This CDR3 is 15 amino acids long. The germline gives CDR1 SGHDT, CDR2 YYEEEE. The CDR3 DNA sequence: TGTGCCAGCAGCTTGAGGACAGGGAAGAACACTGAAGCTTTCTTT. This translates into CASSLRTGKNTEAFF.

The chain uses TRBV2 and TRBJ1-6; 10 nucleotides line up with TRBD1. This CDR3 contains 15 residues. Germline CDR1 SNHLY, CDR2 FYNNEI. The trim removed 4 bases at V and 8 bases at J, leaving 5 bases unmatched. In DNA form, the CDR3 reads TGTGCCAGCAGTGCCGTGGGGACAGGGGATTCACCCCTCCACTTT. Protein sequence: CASSAVGTGDSPLHF.

The V gene is TRBV2, the J gene TRBJ2-5; the match to TRBD1 covers 8 bases. V lost 8 bases, J lost 2 bases, and 1 base stayed unmatched. Per the germline V gene, CDR1 is SNHLY and CDR2 is FYNNEI. The CDR3 length is 12 residues. The CDR3 loop is CASGQGQETQYF. CDR3 nucleotides: TGTGCCAGCGGACAGGGTCAAGAGACCCAGTACTTC.

V and J are TRBV27 and TRBJ2-2; 7 bases agree with TRBD1. Germline assignment: CDR1 MNHEY and CDR2 SMNVEV (reference sequence). The junction had 10 bases not matched to a gene; V was cut back by 5 bases and J by 4 bases. The CDR3 is 16 amino acids. Here the CDR3 DNA reads TGTGCCAGCAGTCCCAACCGGGACAGCGGCACCGGGGAGCTGTTTTTT. Translated, it gives CASSPNRDSGTGELFF.

The chain links TRBV12-1 to TRBJ1-5; whether TRBD1, the table's D call, matches the DNA was not checked. TRBV12-1 is reported as a pseudogene. CDR3 length: 15 residues. The CDR3 nucleotides read TGTGCCAGCAGCTCACAGGGTATGAGCAATCAGCCCCAGCATTTT. Translated, it gives CASSSQGMSNQPQHF.

The rearrangement uses TRBV18 and TRBJ1-2; a possible D gene is TRBD1 (6 bases). This CDR3 comprises 14 residues. V was trimmed by 8 bases and J by 3 bases, leaving 16 bases between them. Germline V lookup: CDR1 KGHSH, CDR2 LQKENI. The CDR3, as DNA: TGTGCCAGCCCAAAGCCAGGACAGTACTATGGCTACACCTTC. Amino acids: CASPKPGQYYGYTF.

V gene TRBV3-1 (or the pseudogene TRBV3-2) combines with J gene TRBJ2-3; 10 bases align to TRBD2. With V trimmed by 4 bases and J by 8 bases, 3 bases remained unmatched. Per the germline V gene, CDR1 is LGHDT and CDR2 is YNNKEL (reference sequence). The CDR3 has 13 residues. CDR3 protein: CASSPLAGGTQYF. In DNA form, the CDR3 reads TGTGCCAGCAGCCCCTTAGCGGGGGGTACGCAGTATTTT.

J is TRBJ2-2 and V is TRBV6-5; a weak D match, TRBD1 (5 bases). There are 16 residues in the CDR3. V was pared by 4 bases and J by 5 bases, with 17 bases between. Germline loops: CDR1 MNHEY, CDR2 SVGAGI. The CDR3 DNA sequence: TGTGCCAGCAGTTCCCCGTCGCAGGGTTATACCGGGGAGCTGTTTTTT. Encoded protein: CASSSPSQGYTGELFF.